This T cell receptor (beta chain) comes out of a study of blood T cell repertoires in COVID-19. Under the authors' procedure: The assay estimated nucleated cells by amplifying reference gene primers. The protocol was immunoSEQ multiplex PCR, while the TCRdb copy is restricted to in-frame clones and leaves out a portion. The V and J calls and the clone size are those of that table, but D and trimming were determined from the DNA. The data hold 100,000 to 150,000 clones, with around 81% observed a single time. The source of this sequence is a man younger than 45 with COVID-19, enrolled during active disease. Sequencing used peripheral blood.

CDR3 residues: CAISQGPGFDTGELFF. The CDR3 DNA sequence: TGTGCCATTTCACAGGGGCCGGGGTTCGACACCGGGGAGCTGTTTTTT. The rearrangement joins TRBV2 to TRBJ2-2, with 7 positions matching TRBD1. Germline assignment: CDR1 SNHLY and CDR2 FYNNEI. The CDR3 runs to 16 residues. Trimming cost V 10 bases and J 3 bases; bases outside gene matches: 14.